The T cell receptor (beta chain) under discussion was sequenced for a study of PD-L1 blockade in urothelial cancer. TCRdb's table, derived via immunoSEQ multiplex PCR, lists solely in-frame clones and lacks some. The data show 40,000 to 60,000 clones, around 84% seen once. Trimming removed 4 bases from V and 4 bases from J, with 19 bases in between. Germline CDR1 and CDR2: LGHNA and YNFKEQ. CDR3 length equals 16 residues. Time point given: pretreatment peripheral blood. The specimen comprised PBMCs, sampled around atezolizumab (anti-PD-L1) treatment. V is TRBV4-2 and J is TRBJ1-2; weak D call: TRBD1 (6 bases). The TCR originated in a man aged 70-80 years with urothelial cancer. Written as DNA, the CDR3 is TGTGCCAGCAGCCCCACTACCGATACAGGGCTCTATGGCTACACCTTC. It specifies CASSPTTDTGLYGYTF.